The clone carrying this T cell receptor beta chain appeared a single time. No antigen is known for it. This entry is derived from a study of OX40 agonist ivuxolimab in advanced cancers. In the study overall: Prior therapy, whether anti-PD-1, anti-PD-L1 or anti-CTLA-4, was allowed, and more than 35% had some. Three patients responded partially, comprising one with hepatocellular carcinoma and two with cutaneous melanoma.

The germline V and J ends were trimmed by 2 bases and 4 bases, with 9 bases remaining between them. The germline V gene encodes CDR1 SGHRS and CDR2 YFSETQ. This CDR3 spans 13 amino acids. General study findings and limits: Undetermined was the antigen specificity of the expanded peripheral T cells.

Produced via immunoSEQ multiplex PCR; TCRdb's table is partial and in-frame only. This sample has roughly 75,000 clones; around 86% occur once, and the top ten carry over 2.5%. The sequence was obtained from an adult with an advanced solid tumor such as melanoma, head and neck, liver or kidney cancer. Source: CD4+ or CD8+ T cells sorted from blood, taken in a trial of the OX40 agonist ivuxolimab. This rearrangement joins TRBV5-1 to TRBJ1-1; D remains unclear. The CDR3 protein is CASSFRGGTEAFF. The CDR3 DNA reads TGCGCCAGCAGCTTCAGAGGTGGCACTGAAGCTTTCTTT. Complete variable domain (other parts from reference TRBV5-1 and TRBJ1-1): KAGVTQTPRYLIKTRGQQVTLSCSPISGHRSVSWYQQTPGQGLQFLFEYFSETQRNKGNFPGRFSGRQFSNSRSEMNVSTLELGDSALYLCASSFRGGTEAFFGQGTRLTVV.